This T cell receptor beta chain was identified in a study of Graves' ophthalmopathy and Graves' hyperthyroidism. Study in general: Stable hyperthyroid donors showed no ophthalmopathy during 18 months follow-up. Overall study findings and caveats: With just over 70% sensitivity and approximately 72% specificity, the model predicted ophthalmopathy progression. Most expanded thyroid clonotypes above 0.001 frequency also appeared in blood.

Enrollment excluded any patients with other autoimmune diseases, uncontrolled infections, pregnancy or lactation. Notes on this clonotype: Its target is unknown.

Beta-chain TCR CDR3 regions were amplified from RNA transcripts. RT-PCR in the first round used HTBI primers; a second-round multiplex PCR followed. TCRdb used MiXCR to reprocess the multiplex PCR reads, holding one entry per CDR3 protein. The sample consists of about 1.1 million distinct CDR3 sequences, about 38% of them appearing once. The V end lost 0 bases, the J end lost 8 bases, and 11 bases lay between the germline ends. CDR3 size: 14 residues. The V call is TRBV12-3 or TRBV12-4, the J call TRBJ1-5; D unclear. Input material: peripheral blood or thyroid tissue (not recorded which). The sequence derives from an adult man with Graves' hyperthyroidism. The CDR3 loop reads CASSLARVGEPQHF. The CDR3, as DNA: TGTGCCAGCAGTTTAGCGCGGGTCGGGGAGCCCCAGCATTTT.